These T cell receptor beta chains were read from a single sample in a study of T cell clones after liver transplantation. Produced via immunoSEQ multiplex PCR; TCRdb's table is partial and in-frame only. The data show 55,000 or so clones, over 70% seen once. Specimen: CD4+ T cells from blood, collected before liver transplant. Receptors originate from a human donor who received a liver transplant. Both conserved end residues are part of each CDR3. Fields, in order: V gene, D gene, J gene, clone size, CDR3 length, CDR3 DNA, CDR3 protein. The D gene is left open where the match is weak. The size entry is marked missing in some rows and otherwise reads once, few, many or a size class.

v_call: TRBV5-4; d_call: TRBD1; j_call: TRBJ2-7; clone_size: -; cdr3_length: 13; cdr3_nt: TGTGCCAGCAGCTGGGACAGAGCCTACGAGCAGTACTTC; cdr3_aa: CASSWDRAYEQYF
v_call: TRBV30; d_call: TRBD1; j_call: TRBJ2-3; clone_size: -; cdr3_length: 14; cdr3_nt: TGTGCCTGGAGTTTAGGGGGCCGCACAGATACGCAGTATTTT; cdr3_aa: CAWSLGGRTDTQYF
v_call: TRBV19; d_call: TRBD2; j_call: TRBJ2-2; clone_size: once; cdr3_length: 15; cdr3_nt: TGTGCCAGTAGTATCGGGGGGGCGCAGACCGGGGAGCTGTTTTTT; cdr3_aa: CASSIGGAQTGELFF
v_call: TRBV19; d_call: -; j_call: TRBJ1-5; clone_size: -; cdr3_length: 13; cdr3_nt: TGTGCCAGTAGTAGACAGGTCAATCAGCCCCAGCATTTT; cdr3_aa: CASSRQVNQPQHF
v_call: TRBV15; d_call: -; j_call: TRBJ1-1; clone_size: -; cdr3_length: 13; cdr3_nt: TGTGCCACCAGCAGAGATCGGGAGTCTGAAGCTTTCTTT; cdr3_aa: CATSRDRESEAFF
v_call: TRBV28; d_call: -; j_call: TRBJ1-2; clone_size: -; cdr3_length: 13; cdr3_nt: TGTGCCAGCAGATTGGGACTCTCCTATGGCTACACCTTC; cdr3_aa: CASRLGLSYGYTF
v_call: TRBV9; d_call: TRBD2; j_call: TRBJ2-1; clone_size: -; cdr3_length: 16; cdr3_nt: TGTGCCAGCAGCGTAGTATCGGGCGGGGGGGGACAGGAGCAGTTCTTC; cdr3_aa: CASSVVSGGGGQEQFF
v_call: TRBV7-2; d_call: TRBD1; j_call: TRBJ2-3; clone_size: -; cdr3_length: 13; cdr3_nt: TGTGCCAGCAGCTTAGCCGACAGGGCTACGCAGTATTTT; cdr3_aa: CASSLADRATQYF
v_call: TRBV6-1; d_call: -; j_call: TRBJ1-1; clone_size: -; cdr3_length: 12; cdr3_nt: TGTGCCAGCAGGGAGGGGAACACTGAAGCTTTCTTT; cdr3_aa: CASREGNTEAFF
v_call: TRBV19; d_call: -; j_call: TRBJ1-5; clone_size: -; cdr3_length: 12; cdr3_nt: TGTGCCAGTAGAGACGTGTCGGGGCCCCAGCATTTT; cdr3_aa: CASRDVSGPQHF
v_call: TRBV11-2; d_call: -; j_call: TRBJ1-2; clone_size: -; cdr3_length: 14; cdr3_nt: TGTGCCAGCAGCTTAGGTGCGTCTAACTATGGCTACACCTTC; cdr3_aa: CASSLGASNYGYTF
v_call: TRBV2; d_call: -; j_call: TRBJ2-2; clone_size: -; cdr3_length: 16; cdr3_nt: TGTGCCAGCAGTGAAGCGGCGGGACGGAACACCGGGGAGCTGTTTTTT; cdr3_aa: CASSEAAGRNTGELFF
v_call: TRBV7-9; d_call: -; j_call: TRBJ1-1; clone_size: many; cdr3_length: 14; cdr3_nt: TGTGCCAGCAGCGTACGGGGGATGGCCTCTGAAGCTTTCTTT; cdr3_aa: CASSVRGMASEAFF
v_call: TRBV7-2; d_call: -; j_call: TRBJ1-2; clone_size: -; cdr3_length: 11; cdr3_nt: TGTGCCAGCAGCTTTGGGGGCGGCTACACCTTC; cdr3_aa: CASSFGGGYTF